Presented here are 18 T cell receptor beta chains from one specimen sequenced in a study of identical twins. Using its own MiXCR run on the 5' RACE reads, TCRdb lists one record per CDR3 protein. This table holds roughly 230,000 distinct CDR3 sequences, roughly 8% found once. The same data also went into a second study, on yellow fever vaccine responses in identical twins.

The specimen was CD8+ T cells sorted from blood. Source of these receptors: a woman under 30 in good health.

This clonotype was observed a few times. J is TRBJ1-2 and V is TRBV7-9; 9 bases align to TRBD1. The length of the CDR3 is 15 residues. V was clipped by 4 bases and J by 4 bases; unmatched bases: 7. Germline V lookup: CDR1 SEHNR, CDR2 FQNEAQ (reference sequence). The CDR3 protein is CASSSVTGGSYGYTF. CDR3 DNA sequence: TGTGCCAGCAGCTCCGTTACAGGGGGCTCCTATGGCTACACCTTC.

V is TRBV7-9 and J is TRBJ2-7; 11 bases are shared with TRBD1. The CDR3 has 13 residues. Germline loops: CDR1 SEHNR, CDR2 FQNEAQ (reference sequence). V shed 8 bases, J shed 7 bases, and the junction held 7 bases outside the gene matches. CDR3 residues: CASSGTGGREQYF. The CDR3 bases are TGTGCCAGCTCCGGGACAGGGGGAAGAGAGCAGTACTTC.

The chain recombines TRBV7-8 with TRBJ2-7, with D unresolved. V was trimmed by 5 bases and J by 0 bases, leaving 11 bases between them. The germline gives CDR1 SGHVS, CDR2 FQNEAQ. The CDR3 is 14 amino acids. The DNA of the CDR3 is TGTGCCAGCAGCCCAAACCTCGACTCCTACGAGCAGTACTTC. Amino acid sequence: CASSPNLDSYEQYF. The full variable domain, with the rest looked up from reference TRBV7-8 and TRBJ2-7, is GAGVSQSPRYKVAKRGQDVALRCDPISGHVSLFWYQQALGQGPEFLTYFQNEAQLDKSGLPSDRFFAERPEGSVSTLKIQRTQQEDSAVYLCASSPNLDSYEQYFGPGTRLTVT.

The table lists this clonotype with a few counts. The V and J genes are TRBV20-1 and TRBJ2-7, with D hard to call. The CDR3 runs to 13 residues. Germline CDR1 is DFQATT and CDR2 is SNEGSKA (reference sequence). With 3 bases removed from V and 7 bases from J, the gap between germline ends came to 16 bases. The CDR3 is CSASGPAVLEQYF. CDR3 DNA sequence: TGCAGTGCTAGCGGCCCAGCTGTGTTAGAGCAGTACTTC.

This clonotype was observed a handful of times. The chain joins TRBV12-3 or TRBV12-4 to TRBJ2-1, with 7 bases fitting TRBD2. Losses at the gene ends were 6 bases for V and 0 bases for J; bases not matched to a gene: 14. This CDR3 is 18 amino acids long. The CDR3 reads CASSRTYSGDLSYNEQFF. The CDR3, as DNA: TGTGCCAGCAGCCGTACATACAGCGGGGACCTCTCCTACAATGAGCAGTTCTTC.

In nucleotides, the CDR3 is TGTGCCACCAGCAGGGGACAGGCCTCCTCCTACGAGCAGTACTTC. It is translated as CATSRGQASSYEQYF. The chain employs TRBV15 and TRBJ2-7; 8 nucleotides agree with TRBD1. The junction had 4 bases not matched to a gene; V was cut back by 3 bases and J by 0 bases. CDR3 length: 15 residues. CDR1 LNHNV and CDR2 YYDKDF come from the germline V gene (reference sequence).

The DNA for the CDR3 is TGTGCCAGCAGCTTACTACAGGGGGAGGTAACCCTCTACAATGAGCAGTTCTTC. Translation gives CASSLLQGEVTLYNEQFF. J is TRBJ2-1 and V is TRBV11-2; 8 nucleotides match TRBD1. From germline, CDR1 is SGHAT and CDR2 FQNNGV. V gave up 2 bases and J gave up 3 bases; unmatched junction bases: 12. The CDR3 loop spans 18 amino acids.

About this clonotype itself: One end of the junction is discordant with germline, which a read error may explain. The J gene is TRBJ2-7, the V gene TRBV20-1; 8 bases match TRBD1. Germline lookup yields CDR1 DFQATT and CDR2 SNEGSKA (reference sequence). The CDR3 runs 13 residues. As DNA, the CDR3 is TGCAGTGCTAGCGGGGACAGGCGTTACGAGCGGTACTTC. Amino acid sequence: CSASGDRRYERYF.

J is TRBJ2-2 and V is TRBV10-1, with TRBD1 matching over 11 bases. Germline V gives CDR1 WNHNN, CDR2 SYGVQD (reference sequence). The junction had 5 bases not matched to a gene; V was cut back by 5 bases and J by 6 bases. The CDR3 contains 15 residues. Here the CDR3 reads CASSSGQGAPGELFF. CDR3 bases: TGCGCCAGCAGTTCCGGACAGGGGGCGCCCGGGGAGCTGTTTTTT.

There are a few counts of this clonotype. This chain links TRBV6-5 with TRBJ1-5; D call uncertain. From germline, CDR1 is MNHEY and CDR2 SVGAGI. CDR3 length equals 14 residues. The V and J ends lost 0 bases and 2 bases respectively, with 5 bases between them. The CDR3 protein is CASSYSRGNQPQHF. CDR3 in DNA: TGTGCCAGCAGTTACTCGAGGGGCAATCAGCCCCAGCATTTT.

This sequence joins TRBV27 and TRBJ1-1; D is uncertain. Trimming removed 4 bases at V and 6 bases at J, with 18 bases between. CDR1 is MNHEY and CDR2 is SMNVEV in the germline V gene (reference sequence). This CDR3 is built from 15 residues. CDR3 bases: TGTGCCAGCAGTTACTCCGGGCCCTCGTCGGCTGAAGCTTTCTTT. Translation: CASSYSGPSSAEAFF.

This clonotype was observed a handful of times. This sequence joins TRBV4-1 and TRBJ1-2; a possible D gene is TRBD1 (5 bases). This CDR3 contains 14 residues. Per germline, CDR1 MGHRA and CDR2 YSYEKL. Trimming removed 0 bases at V and 10 bases at J, with 15 bases between. The CDR3 coding sequence is TGCGCCAGCAGCCAAGAAGGGTGGGGCGGGTTCTACACCTTC. Its protein product is CASSQEGWGGFYTF.

Only a few counts were recorded for this clonotype. This chain joins TRBV20-1 and TRBJ2-7, with 14 bases that match TRBD2. Per the germline V gene, CDR1 is DFQATT and CDR2 is SNEGSKA (reference sequence). Trimming took 1 base from V and 0 from J; bases not matched to a gene: 11. The CDR3 loop spans 19 amino acids. The CDR3 protein is CSARAGWTSGRMSSYEQYF. CDR3 coding DNA: TGCAGTGCTAGAGCGGGATGGACTAGCGGGAGGATGAGCTCCTACGAGCAGTACTTC.

This clonotype was counted only a few times. This chain uses TRBV20-1 with TRBJ2-5; no clear D. Germline V gene lookup returns CDR1 DFQATT and CDR2 SNEGSKA (reference sequence). This CDR3 is built from 15 residues. The germline V and J ends were trimmed by 1 base and 2 bases, with 14 bases remaining between them. The CDR3 loop is CSARVSAYPQETQYF. The CDR3 nucleotides are TGCAGTGCTAGAGTTTCCGCCTATCCGCAAGAGACCCAGTACTTC.

This clonotype has only a few counts. The chain couples TRBV4-2 to TRBJ2-7, with D perhaps matching TRBD2 (7 bases). CDR1 is LGHNA and CDR2 is YNFKEQ in the germline V gene. V lost 5 bases to trimming and J lost 7 bases, with 15 bases between them. CDR3 length equals 13 residues. The CDR3 DNA follows: TGTGCCAGCAGCGAAACAGGGAGGGGAGAGCAGTACTTC. It is translated as CASSETGRGEQYF.

This clonotype was counted a few times. The V call is TRBV7-8, the J call TRBJ2-4; D gene uncertain. V gave up 7 bases and J gave up 0 bases, with 16 bases separating them. This CDR3 spans 16 amino acids. Germline-derived CDR1 and CDR2 are SGHVS and FQNEAQ. CDR3 sequence: CASTSRPTLAKNIQYF. The CDR3 coding sequence is TGTGCCAGCACCTCCCGGCCTACACTAGCCAAAAACATTCAGTACTTC.

This clonotype was counted at least ten times. The genes are TRBV13 and TRBJ2-1; possible D gene TRBD2, 6 bases. Germline CDR1 reads PRHDT; CDR2 reads FYEKMQ (reference sequence). V was trimmed by 1 base and J by 2 bases, leaving 9 bases between them. The CDR3 totals 15 residues. CDR3 bases: TGTGCCAGCAGCTTAGCGGGAGTCCCCTACAATGAGCAGTTCTTC. Amino acids: CASSLAGVPYNEQFF. The full variable domain, with the rest looked up from reference TRBV13 and TRBJ2-1, is AAGVIQSPRHLIKEKRETATLKCYPIPRHDTVYWYQQGPGQDPQFLISFYEKMQSDKGSIPDRFSAQQFSDYHSELNMSSLELGDSALYFCASSLAGVPYNEQFFGPGTRLTVL.

The genes are TRBV10-3 and TRBJ1-1, with 7 bases lining up with TRBD1. V lost 2 bases and J lost 5; bases outside the gene matches: 5. The CDR3 length is 14 residues. Germline CDR1 is ENHRY and CDR2 is SYGVKD. The CDR3 protein is CAISEPNRGTEAFF. The CDR3 DNA reads as TGTGCCATCAGTGAGCCCAACAGGGGAACTGAAGCTTTCTTT.